Below, 28 T cell receptor beta chains from the same sample are listed, as sequenced in a study of CD8+ T cells in alopecia areata. Peripheral blood, together with lesional scalp punch biopsies, was collected from alopecia areata patients. The sequencing template was cDNA reverse transcribed from extracted RNA. Profiled with immunoSEQ multiplex PCR; TCRdb holds only in-frame clones, not every one. The sample holds approximately 12,000 clones, about three fifths seen once. Sequencing used skin. The source is a human donor with alopecia areata.

This sequence joins TRBV6-5 and TRBJ2-7; the D is unclear. Germline CDR1 reads MNHEY; CDR2 reads SVGAGI. CDR3 length: 14 residues. Trimming took off 7 bases at V and 3 bases at J, with 16 bases between the two ends. The CDR3 coding sequence is TGTGCCAGCACCTTACAGCTAGAAAACTACGAGCAGTACTTC. This encodes CASTLQLENYEQYF.

In this sample, this clone turned up a few times. The chain couples TRBV29-1 to TRBJ2-3; 7 bases match TRBD2. Per the germline V gene, CDR1 is SQVTM and CDR2 is ANQGSEA. The V segment lost 3 bases and the J segment 5 bases; nucleotides outside the gene matches: 11. CDR3 length: 15 residues. The CDR3 bases are TGCAGCGTTGACGGATGGGCGGGAGAGGGAGATACGCAGTATTTT. Protein: CSVDGWAGEGDTQYF.

This clone appeared a few times. This chain connects TRBV28 to TRBJ1-2; TRBD1 agrees at 9 bases. Germline V CDR1 and CDR2: MDHEN, SYDVKM. V trimming: 3 bases; J trimming: 6 bases; junction bases outside the gene matches: 5. CDR3 length equals 14 residues. CDR3 amino acids: CASSFTGGTDGYTF. The CDR3 DNA is TGTGCCAGCAGTTTTACAGGGGGCACGGATGGCTACACCTTC.

This clone was picked up a small number of times. V and J are TRBV28 and TRBJ1-2; D is unresolved. V was trimmed by 6 bases and J by 5 bases, leaving 19 bases between them. Germline CDR1 reads MDHEN; CDR2 reads SYDVKM. This CDR3 is built from 15 residues. CDR3 coding DNA: TGTGCCAGCAGCCCACCTTATGTGCAGACATATGGCTACACCTTC. Amino acid sequence: CASSPPYVQTYGYTF.

V is TRBV5-1 and J is TRBJ1-1, with 8 nucleotides matching TRBD1. J gave up 3 bases and V 4 bases, and 5 bases lay outside the gene matches. The length of the CDR3 is 14 residues. Germline V gene lookup returns CDR1 SGHRS and CDR2 YFSETQ. CDR3 amino acids: CASSDTGGDTEAFF. The CDR3 nucleotides read TGCGCCAGCAGCGATACAGGGGGGGACACTGAAGCTTTCTTT.

The chain uses TRBV2 and TRBJ2-7; weak D call: TRBD2 (5 bases). Germline V CDR1 and CDR2: SNHLY, FYNNEI. With 5 bases removed from V and 2 bases from J, the gap between germline ends came to 22 bases. This CDR3 contains 17 residues. This chain's CDR3 is CASSIRLRTGVPYEQYF. The CDR3 region has the DNA TGTGCCAGCAGTATACGTTTAAGGACTGGAGTCCCCTACGAGCAGTACTTC.

This clone has more than one count but fewer than ten. This chain links TRBV19 with TRBJ1-1, with TRBD1 identical over 10 bases. V lost 6 bases, J lost 1 base, and 8 bases stayed unmatched. The CDR3 length is 16 residues. The V gene's germline CDR1 is LNHDA and CDR2 SQIVND (reference sequence). DNA for the CDR3: TGTGCCAGTAGGCGAAGACAGGGGGCAGGGAACACTGAAGCTTTCTTT. This sequence encodes CASRRRQGAGNTEAFF.

This clone was detected a few times. This chain links TRBV13 with TRBJ2-7; 10 bases line up with TRBD1. This CDR3 region has 15 residues. V shed 0 bases, J shed 6 bases, and the junction held 5 bases outside the gene matches. Germline loops: CDR1 PRHDT, CDR2 FYEKMQ (reference sequence). The CDR3 sequence: CASSLGTGGYSEQYF. In nucleotides, the CDR3 is TGTGCCAGCAGCTTAGGGACAGGGGGCTATTCCGAGCAGTACTTC.

A single count supports this clone. DNA for the CDR3: TGTGCCAGCAGCTTGTCAAGGGATCCTGGCTACACCTTC. This encodes CASSLSRDPGYTF. The chain links TRBV5-4 to TRBJ1-2; the D is unclear. The CDR3 length is 13 residues. The V gene's germline CDR1 is SGHNT and CDR2 YYREEE (reference sequence). V gave up 1 base and J gave up 7 bases, with 11 bases separating them.

This clone turned up a few times. V and J are TRBV18 and TRBJ2-2; 13 nucleotides align to TRBD2. V shed 2 bases, J shed 2 bases, and the junction held 5 bases outside the gene matches. The CDR3 runs 18 residues. Germline-derived CDR1 and CDR2 are KGHSH and LQKENI. CDR3 bases: TGTGCCAGCTCACCAAGGACTAGCGGGAGAGGAAACACCGGGGAGCTGTTTTTT. Protein product: CASSPRTSGRGNTGELFF. Complete variable domain (other parts from reference TRBV18 and TRBJ2-2): NAGVMQNPRHLVRRRGQEARLRCSPMKGHSHVYWYRQLPEEGLKFMVYLQKENIIDESGMPKERFSAEFPKEGPSILRIQQVVRGDSAAYFCASSPRTSGRGNTGELFFGEGSRLTVL.

The V and J genes are TRBV30 and TRBJ1-2; D is undetermined. The germline V and J ends were trimmed by 4 bases and 4 bases, with 19 bases remaining between them. The CDR3 contains 15 residues. From germline, CDR1 is GTSNPN and CDR2 SVGIG (reference sequence). The CDR3 sequence is CAWKSLKGFGYGYTF. The CDR3, as DNA: TGTGCCTGGAAATCGCTAAAAGGTTTCGGCTATGGCTACACCTTC.

The CDR3 DNA reads as TGTGCCAGCAGCAAAGCGGGTGGCTACACCTTC. It encodes CASSKAGGYTF. The chain recombines TRBV21-1 with TRBJ1-2. TRBV21-1 is described as a pseudogene. The CDR3 sequence is 11 residues long.

V and J are TRBV7-9 and TRBJ1-5; 9 nucleotides line up with TRBD1. The CDR3 covers 16 residues. Germline V gene sequence: CDR1 SEHNR, CDR2 FQNEAQ (reference sequence). The J segment lost 1 base and the V segment lost 5 bases, leaving 6 bases of the junction unmatched. Here the CDR3 reads CASSAIGQGSNQPQHF. The DNA for the CDR3 is TGTGCCAGCAGCGCCATCGGACAGGGGAGCAATCAGCCCCAGCATTTT.

This clone was seen more than once but under ten times. The V call is TRBV7-8, the J call TRBJ2-7; 8 nucleotides match TRBD1. This CDR3 has 15 amino acids. Per germline, CDR1 SGHVS and CDR2 FQNEAQ. Germline trimming cut 5 bases from V and 3 bases from J; bases unmatched to any gene: 9. The CDR3 loop is CASSPTGQANYEQYF. In DNA, the CDR3 is TGTGCCAGCAGCCCGACGGGACAGGCCAACTACGAGCAGTACTTC.

The chain recombines TRBV5-4 with TRBJ1-3; D perhaps matches TRBD1 (6 bases). Trimming shortened V by 4 bases and J by 2 bases, and 13 bases separated the two germline ends. Per the germline V gene, CDR1 is SGHNT and CDR2 is YYREEE (reference sequence). The CDR3 consists of 15 residues. The CDR3 DNA is TGTGCCAGCAGCAACAGGGACCGGGCTGGAAACACCATATATTTT. Protein: CASSNRDRAGNTIYF.

This clone was picked up a small number of times. The V call is TRBV6-5, the J call TRBJ2-7, with D perhaps matching TRBD1 or TRBD2 (5 bases each). Germline CDR1 MNHEY, CDR2 SVGAGI. The germline V and J ends were trimmed by 5 bases and 1 base, with 12 bases remaining between them. This CDR3 contains 14 residues. The CDR3 coding sequence is TGTGCCAGCAGTCGGGACGGCCAGTCCTACGAGCAGTACTTC. This sequence encodes CASSRDGQSYEQYF.

The rearrangement links TRBV6-4 to TRBJ2-5; TRBD1 matches 8 bases. The J call may not be correct, given that the DNA end is closer to TRBJ2-7. This CDR3 has 14 residues. Germline loops: CDR1 MRHNA, CDR2 SNTAGT. In nucleotides, the CDR3 is TGTGCCAGCACCCGGACAGGGTTTGCCTACGAGCAGTACTTC. The encoded protein is CASTRTGFAYEQYF.

The V and J genes are TRBV19 and TRBJ1-5; no reliable D call. CDR1 is LNHDA and CDR2 is SQIVND in the germline V gene (reference sequence). The CDR3 contains 17 residues. Trimming cost V 1 base and J 1 base, with 14 bases left between them. CDR3 residues: CASSIATPELSNQPQHF. DNA for the CDR3: TGTGCCAGTAGTATAGCCACTCCTGAGCTGAGCAATCAGCCCCAGCATTTT.

The chain uses TRBV6-6 and TRBJ1-5, with 8 positions matching TRBD1. With 4 bases clipped from V and 7 bases from J, the junction kept 9 bases outside the gene matches. Germline V gene lookup returns CDR1 MNHNY and CDR2 SVGAGI (reference sequence). CDR3 size: 15 residues. CDR3 nucleotide sequence: TGTGCCAGCAGTTCTGGACAGGGCGGTAGACAGCCCCAGCATTTT. Translating gives CASSSGQGGRQPQHF.

The chain joins TRBV12-5 to TRBJ1-5; D uncertain. CDR1 and CDR2 (germline): LGHNT, FRNRAP. There are 13 residues in the CDR3. V was cut by 1 base and J by 1 base, with 2 bases left in between. The CDR3 loop is CASGLESNQPQHF. CDR3 sequence (DNA): TGTGCTAGTGGTTTGGAGAGCAATCAGCCCCAGCATTTT.

The rearrangement links TRBV6-6 to TRBJ1-2; no clear D. Germline V gives CDR1 MNHNY, CDR2 SVGAGI (reference sequence). The CDR3 is 14 amino acids. With 2 bases removed from V and 4 bases from J, the gap between germline ends came to 11 bases. The CDR3 sequence is CASSYDQESYGYTF. CDR3 DNA sequence: TGTGCCAGCAGTTACGATCAGGAAAGCTATGGCTACACCTTC.

The V gene is TRBV28, the J gene TRBJ2-1; 16 bases align to TRBD2. CDR3 length: 17 amino acids. With V trimmed by 5 bases and J by 7 bases, 8 bases remained unmatched. Germline V gives CDR1 MDHEN, CDR2 SYDVKM. This CDR3 reads CASSPSTGLAGGNEQFF. CDR3 DNA: TGTGCCAGCAGTCCTTCAACGGGACTAGCGGGAGGGAATGAGCAGTTCTTC.

The chain links TRBV7-9 to TRBJ2-5, with D unresolved. The V gene's germline CDR1 is SEHNR and CDR2 FQNEAQ (reference sequence). This CDR3 is built from 11 residues. The ends were cut back, 3 bases at V and 5 bases at J, with 4 bases in the middle. In DNA, the CDR3 is TGTGCCAGCAGCTTTGACGAGACCCAGTACTTC. This encodes CASSFDETQYF.

The V and J genes are TRBV7-8 and TRBJ2-1; 7 positions agree with TRBD2. J gave up 6 bases and V 4 bases, and 3 bases lay outside the gene matches. Germline CDR1 reads SGHVS; CDR2 reads FQNEAQ. The CDR3 consists of 13 residues. The CDR3 loop is CASSWTSSNEQFF. In DNA, the CDR3 is TGTGCCAGCAGCTGGACTAGTAGCAATGAGCAGTTCTTC.

This chain uses TRBV5-1 with TRBJ2-2, with 8 bases identical to TRBD2. V gave up 0 bases and J gave up 3 bases; unmatched junction bases: 7. This CDR3 is built from 17 residues. Germline lookup yields CDR1 SGHRS and CDR2 YFSETQ. The CDR3 coding sequence is TGCGCCAGCAGCTTGGGTTGGACTAGCTCTGACACCGGGGAGCTGTTTTTT. Its translation: CASSLGWTSSDTGELFF.

J is TRBJ1-2 and V is TRBV11-3; D perhaps matches TRBD1 (5 bases). CDR1 and CDR2 from the germline V gene are SGHNT and YENEEA. The CDR3 runs 14 residues. Trimming took 1 base from V and 6 from J, leaving 12 bases between them. CDR3 in amino acids: CASSLVAAGHGYTF. In DNA, the CDR3 is TGTGCCAGCAGCTTAGTGGCCGCAGGGCATGGCTACACCTTC.

This chain connects TRBV7-3 to TRBJ2-7, with 7 positions matching TRBD1. The CDR3 spans 14 residues. CDR1 and CDR2 from the germline V gene are SGHTA and FQGTGA. After removal of 6 bases from V and 6 bases from J, the junction contained 11 bases not matched to a gene. The CDR3 here is CASRTGQISPEQYF. The CDR3 nucleotides read TGTGCCAGCAGAACGGGACAGATCTCCCCCGAGCAGTACTTC.

This chain links TRBV30 with TRBJ2-7; 7 nucleotides line up with TRBD1. V gave up 3 bases and J gave up 2 bases; unmatched junction bases: 13. Per the germline V gene, CDR1 is GTSNPN and CDR2 is SVGIG (reference sequence). The CDR3 is 16 residues long. DNA of the CDR3: TGTGCCTGGAGAGGGACAGTTAAGTTTTGGCCCTACGAGCAGTACTTC. Translated, it gives CAWRGTVKFWPYEQYF.